This T cell receptor (beta chain) is drawn from a study of cytomegalovirus exposure and HLA in healthy donors. Overall study context: Findings of an earlier analysis included over 95 million unique TCR beta sequences from 180 million or so T cells. Samples from HLA-typed donors yielded about 85 million unique TCRs in an early data release.

CDR3 length: 13 residues. V shed 2 bases and J 7 bases; nucleotides not matched to a gene: 5. Per germline, CDR1 SQVTM and CDR2 ANQGSEA. Study-wide points: Data from an earlier analysis indicated that most TCR beta V segments were productive either about 90% or about 30% of the time.

The PCR had 60 Vbeta and 13 Jbeta primers. This table comes from immunoSEQ multiplex PCR, and its TCRdb copy is limited to in-frame clones, with some not included. The sample shows 200,000 to 250,000 clones, over 80% of them seen only once. This clone has only a few counts. Its antigen remains unknown. This receptor was identified in a boy younger than 10 in good health and CMV-seronegative. The specimen was PBMCs. The chain couples TRBV29-1 to TRBJ2-1; TRBD2 aligns across 7 bases. The CDR3 DNA follows: TGCAGCGTTGAATTCTTGGGAGGGAATGAGCAGTTCTTC. This gives the protein CSVEFLGGNEQFF.